This entry is about one T cell receptor (beta chain). What it binds is unknown. Germline assignment: CDR1 SGHNT and CDR2 YYREEE (reference sequence). CDR3 length: 16 amino acids. The V and J ends lost 3 bases and 3 bases, in that order; junction bases with no gene match: 9. This table comes from immunoSEQ multiplex PCR, and its TCRdb copy is limited to in-frame clones, with some not included. Of tens of thousands of clones listed, more than 90% are singletons. The data were taken from a study of T cells in localized non-small cell lung cancer. Findings of the study overall: Appearing in adjacent lung were a median roughly 60 of the top 100 tumor clones. A higher density of T cells in blood coincided with extended overall survival. The greatest T cell clonality was found in uninvolved adjacent lung (higher than in tumor).

This sequence was found in a female donor over 55 with stage I lung adenocarcinoma. The source material was peripheral blood, sampled before any cancer treatment. The chain carries TRBV5-4 and TRBJ1-1, with 9 positions matching TRBD1. The chain's CDR3 is CASSSTQTGGDTEAFF. The DNA of the CDR3 is TGTGCCAGCAGCTCGACCCAGACAGGGGGAGACACTGAAGCTTTCTTT. The full variable domain, its missing parts supplied by reference TRBV5-4 and TRBJ1-1, is ETGVTQSPTHLIKTRGQQVTLRCSSQSGHNTVSWYQQALGQGPQFIFQYYREEENGRGNFPPRFSGLQFPNYSSELNVNALELDDSALYLCASSSTQTGGDTEAFFGQGTRLTVV.